This entry features one T cell receptor (beta chain) sequence. Sequencing was performed with immunoSEQ multiplex PCR; in TCRdb, only in-frame clones are kept and a portion is missing. The sample records tens of thousands of clones, roughly 92% being singletons. This record comes from a study of T cell changes during pregnancy in multiple sclerosis. V lost 0 bases to trimming and J lost 5 bases, with 13 bases between them. CDR1 is SGHRS and CDR2 is YFSETQ in the germline V gene. The CDR3 totals 15 residues. The V and J genes are TRBV5-1 and TRBJ2-3; possibly TRBD1 for D (5 bases). The sequenced sample was CD4+ T cells from peripheral blood mononuclear cells, obtained in the first trimester of pregnancy. The receptor was derived from a female donor with multiple sclerosis, enrolled in a pregnancy study. The CDR3 reads CASSLVGDRIDTQYF. In DNA, the CDR3 is TGCGCCAGCAGCTTGGTAGGGGATCGCATAGATACGCAGTATTTT. The variable domain in full, with the rest retrieved from reference TRBV5-1 and TRBJ2-3, is KAGVTQTPRYLIKTRGQQVTLSCSPISGHRSVSWYQQTPGQGLQFLFEYFSETQRNKGNFPGRFSGRQFSNSRSEMNVSTLELGDSALYLCASSLVGDRIDTQYFGPGTRLTVL.